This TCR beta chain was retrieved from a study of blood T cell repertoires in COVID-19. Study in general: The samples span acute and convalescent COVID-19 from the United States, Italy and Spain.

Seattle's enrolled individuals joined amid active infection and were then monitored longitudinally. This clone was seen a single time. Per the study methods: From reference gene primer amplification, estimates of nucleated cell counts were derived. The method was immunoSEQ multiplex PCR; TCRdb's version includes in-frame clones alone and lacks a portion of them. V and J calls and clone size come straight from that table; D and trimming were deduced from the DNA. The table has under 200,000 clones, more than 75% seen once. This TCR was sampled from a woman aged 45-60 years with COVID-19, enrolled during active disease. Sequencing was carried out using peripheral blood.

The CDR3 reads CASSERTGAYNEQFF. In DNA, the CDR3 is TGTGCCAGCAGTGAGCGGACAGGAGCCTACAATGAGCAGTTCTTC. V is TRBV6-4 and J is TRBJ2-1; 7 nucleotides match TRBD1. J gave up 2 bases and V 3 bases, and 4 bases lay outside the gene matches. The CDR3 is 15 residues long. Germline values: CDR1 MRHNA, CDR2 SNTAGT.